This is a list of T cell receptor beta chains from one sample in a study of blood T cell repertoires in COVID-19. The table came from immunoSEQ multiplex PCR; TCRdb's copy has only in-frame clones and leaves some out. The table lists tens of thousands of clones, 80% to 95% of them singletons, with approximately 15% in the top ten. The sequenced material came from peripheral blood. Source of these receptors: a human donor with active COVID-19. The donor label of this sample is uncertain. The CDR3 runs from the conserved cysteine through the conserved F or W. A D gene is named only where the DNA matches it firmly. For some rows the clone size is stated as once, few or many, or as a class when expanded; others skip it.

CDR3 length	D gene	clone size	V gene	J gene	CDR3 DNA	CDR3 protein
17	.	.	TRBV7-8	TRBJ2-7	TGTGCCAGCAGCTCCACGTCACCCGGTCCCCGCGGCTACGAGCAGTACTTC	CASSSTSPGPRGYEQYF
12	TRBD1	.	TRBV30	TRBJ2-5	TGTGCCGGGACAGGGGCGGCGGAGACCCAGTACTTC	CAGTGAAETQYF
15	TRBD2	.	TRBV9	TRBJ2-1	TGTGCCAGCAGCCCTACTAGCGGGAGTGGGAATGAGCAGTTCTTC	CASSPTSGSGNEQFF
15	.	.	TRBV5-1	TRBJ1-4	TGCGCCAGCAGCTTAGCTCAGGGAAGTAATGAAAAACTGTTTTTT	CASSLAQGSNEKLFF
16	.	.	TRBV7-8	TRBJ1-2	TGTGCCAGCAGCTTAGCGATCCTTAGGAGCCCGGGAGGCTACACCTTC	CASSLAILRSPGGYTF
17	TRBD1	few	TRBV2	TRBJ1-3	TGTGCCAGCAGTTCGAGCCAGGGGGCTTTGTCTGGAAACACCATATATTTT	CASSSSQGALSGNTIYF
14	.	.	TRBV6-5	TRBJ1-2	TGTGCCAGCAGGATCTTGGAAGTCAACGGGGGCTACACCTTC	CASRILEVNGGYTF
16	TRBD1	.	TRBV7-9	TRBJ1-1	TGTGCCAGCAGCCCCTCCCCACAGGGGATGAACACTGAAGCTTTCTTT	CASSPSPQGMNTEAFF
13	TRBD2	.	TRBV11-2	TRBJ2-3	TGTGCCAGCAGCTCAGCGGGGACAGATACGCAGTATTTT	CASSSAGTDTQYF
15	TRBD1	.	TRBV27	TRBJ2-3	TGTGCCAGCAGTTTATCGAAAACAGGGGCAGATACGCAGTATTTT	CASSLSKTGADTQYF
13	.	.	TRBV12-3/TRBV12-4	TRBJ2-7	TGTGCCAGCAGTTTAATAAGCACCTACGAGCAGTACTTC	CASSLISTYEQYF
15	TRBD2	.	TRBV4-2	TRBJ2-7	TGTGCCAGCAGCCAAGGGCTAGCGGACTCCTACGAGCAGTACTTC	CASSQGLADSYEQYF
14	TRBD2	.	TRBV7-2	TRBJ2-3	TGTGCCAGCAGCCTGGGACTAGCGACAGATACGCAGTATTTT	CASSLGLATDTQYF
14	TRBD1	few	TRBV27	TRBJ1-5	TGTGCCAGCAGTTCAAACAGGGGTGATCAGCCCCAGCATTTT	CASSSNRGDQPQHF
15	TRBD2	.	TRBV2	TRBJ2-1	TGTGCCAGCAACCTAGCGGTGAGCTCCTACAATGAGCAGTTCTTC	CASNLAVSSYNEQFF
15	.	.	TRBV9	TRBJ2-2	TGTGCCAGCAGCGTCCTTGCCTCAGGCACCGGGGAGCTGTTTTTT	CASSVLASGTGELFF
13	.	.	TRBV6-5	TRBJ1-1	TGTGCCGGGGAACAGGGTTCCGCCACTGAAGCTTTCTTT	CAGEQGSATEAFF
12	.	.	TRBV7-9	TRBJ1-3	TGTGCCTCCAGGATCTCTGGAAACACCATATATTTT	CASRISGNTIYF
13	.	.	TRBV12-3/TRBV12-4	TRBJ2-3	TGTGCCAGCAGTTACACAGGGACAGATACGCAGTATTTT	CASSYTGTDTQYF
14	.	.	TRBV5-4	TRBJ2-5	TGTGCCAGCAGCTTGGTGGACAGCCAAGAGACCCAGTACTTC	CASSLVDSQETQYF
19	.	.	TRBV9	TRBJ1-5	TGTGCCAGCAGCGTAAAGTTGAAGGAGGATACTTATAGCAATCAGCCCCAGCATTTT	CASSVKLKEDTYSNQPQHF
13	TRBD1	.	TRBV19	TRBJ2-2	TGTGCCAGTAGCCACAGGGGGCTCGGGGAGCTGTTTTTT	CASSHRGLGELFF
15	TRBD1	.	TRBV19	TRBJ2-2	TGTGCCAGTGGGGGGACAGGGACGAACACCGGGGAGCTGTTTTTT	CASGGTGTNTGELFF
13	.	few	TRBV9	TRBJ2-2	TGTGCCAGCAGCGAGACTAGTCCCGGGGAGCTGTTTTTT	CASSETSPGELFF
13	.	.	TRBV10-1	TRBJ2-2	TGCGCCAGCAGTGCCTCAACTCGCGGGGAGCTGTTTTTT	CASSASTRGELFF
14	TRBD2	few	TRBV5-1	TRBJ2-7	TGCGCCAGCAGCCCCCGGGAGGGGGCCTACGAGCAGTACTTC	CASSPREGAYEQYF
16	TRBD1	once	TRBV7-2	TRBJ1-2	TGTGCCAGCAGCTTAGAGCCCTCCAGGGGGAACTATGGCTACACCTTC	CASSLEPSRGNYGYTF
14	.	.	TRBV3-1/TRBV3-2	TRBJ1-5	TGTGCCAGCAGCCCCGGACTAAGCAATCAGCCCCAGCATTTT	CASSPGLSNQPQHF
14	TRBD1	.	TRBV18	TRBJ2-7	TGTGCCAGCTCACCCCCGGGACAGGGCTACGAGCAGTACTTC	CASSPPGQGYEQYF
15	.	.	TRBV10-3	TRBJ1-2	TGTGCCATCAGTGAGCAGGCTTTAGCTAACTATGGCTACACCTTC	CAISEQALANYGYTF
15	.	.	TRBV5-4	TRBJ2-7	TGTGCCAGCAGCTGGAGTCGGGACACCACCTACGAGCAGTACTTC	CASSWSRDTTYEQYF
17	.	.	TRBV27	TRBJ2-6	TGTGCCAGCAGTTTAAGAGCATTTCTATCTGGGGCCAACGTCCTGACTTTC	CASSLRAFLSGANVLTF
14	.	.	TRBV7-3	TRBJ1-2	TGTGCCAGCAGTTTAACCCTTTGGGGAGATGGCTACACCTTC	CASSLTLWGDGYTF
15	.	.	TRBV18	TRBJ2-3	TGTGCCAGCTCTGACCAGGACACGAACACAGATACGCAGTATTTT	CASSDQDTNTDTQYF
16	.	once	TRBV5-1	TRBJ2-7	TGCGCCAGCAGCCCGGTACAGGGCTCTGGGGCCTACGAGCAGTACTTC	CASSPVQGSGAYEQYF
14	.	.	TRBV6-5	TRBJ1-5	TGTGCCAGCAGTTCTCGACAGGCTAATCAGCCCCAGCATTTT	CASSSRQANQPQHF
13	.	once	TRBV12-3/TRBV12-4	TRBJ2-7	TGTGCCAGCCAAGCCGGGGTGGGCTCTGAGCAGTACTTC	CASQAGVGSEQYF
12	.	.	TRBV28	TRBJ1-1	TGTGCCAGCAAGGGGATTTACACTGAAGCTTTCTTT	CASKGIYTEAFF
15	.	.	TRBV5-4	TRBJ1-1	TGTGCCAGCAGCTTGCCCGGACAGAAAAACACTGAAGCTTTCTTT	CASSLPGQKNTEAFF
16	.	.	TRBV4-1	TRBJ1-4	TGCGCCAGCAGCGAATCCGCGGGGGTAGCTAATGAAAAACTGTTTTTT	CASSESAGVANEKLFF
13	.	few	TRBV2	TRBJ2-7	TGTGCCAGCAAGACCTCTTTCGGGGACGAGCAGTACTTC	CASKTSFGDEQYF